Here is one TCR beta chain with its context. The data belong to a study of Graves' ophthalmopathy and Graves' hyperthyroidism. The sequenced template was RNA, covering the TCR beta CDR3 region. An opening RT-PCR round employed HTBI primers and preceded a second-round multiplex PCR. Via MiXCR, TCRdb re-called the multiplex PCR reads, giving one row per CDR3 protein. The table has 200,000 to 250,000 distinct CDR3 sequences, 20% to 25% seen once. Germline V gene data show CDR1 as GTSNPN and CDR2 as SVGIG (reference sequence). Trimming took off 2 bases at V and 7 bases at J, with 10 bases between the two ends. CDR3 length: 12 amino acids.

Sequenced input: peripheral blood. V is TRBV30 and J is TRBJ2-3; a weak D match, TRBD2 (5 bases). The clonotype was recovered from a woman between 50 and 59 years old with Graves' ophthalmopathy. The CDR3: CAWSIGLNTQYF. CDR3 bases: TGTGCCTGGAGTATCGGACTGAATACGCAGTATTTT.